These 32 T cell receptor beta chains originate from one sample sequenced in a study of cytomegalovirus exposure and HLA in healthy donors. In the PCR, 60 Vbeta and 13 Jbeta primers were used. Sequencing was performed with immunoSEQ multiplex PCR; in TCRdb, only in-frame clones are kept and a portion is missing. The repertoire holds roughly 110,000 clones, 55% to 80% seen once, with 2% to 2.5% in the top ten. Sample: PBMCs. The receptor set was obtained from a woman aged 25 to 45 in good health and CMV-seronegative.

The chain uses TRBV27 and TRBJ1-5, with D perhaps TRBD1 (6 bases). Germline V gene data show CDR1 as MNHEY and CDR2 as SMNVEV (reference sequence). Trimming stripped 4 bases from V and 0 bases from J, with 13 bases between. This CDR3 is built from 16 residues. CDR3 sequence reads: CASSSTQGYSNQPQHF. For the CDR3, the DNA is TGTGCCAGCAGTTCTACTCAGGGGTATAGCAATCAGCCCCAGCATTTT.

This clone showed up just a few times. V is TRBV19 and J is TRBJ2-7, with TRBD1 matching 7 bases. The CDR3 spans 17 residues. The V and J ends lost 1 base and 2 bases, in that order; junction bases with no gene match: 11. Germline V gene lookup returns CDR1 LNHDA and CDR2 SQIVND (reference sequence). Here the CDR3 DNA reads TGTGCCAGTAGTATAGCGATTTCCGGGACAGCGGCCTACGAGCAGTACTTC. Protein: CASSIAISGTAAYEQYF.

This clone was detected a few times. The CDR3 DNA reads as TGTGCCAGCAGCTGGGGACAGACGAACACTGAAGCTTTCTTT. It specifies CASSWGQTNTEAFF. This chain connects TRBV11-2 to TRBJ1-1; TRBD1 matches at 7 bases. Trimming at V came to 4 bases and at J to 1 base, leaving 3 bases not matched to a gene. Germline V gene sequence: CDR1 SGHAT, CDR2 FQNNGV. This CDR3 is 14 amino acids long. The complete variable domain, with remaining parts taken from reference TRBV11-2 and TRBJ1-1, reads EAGVAQSPRYKIIEKRQSVAFWCNPISGHATLYWYQQILGQGPKLLIQFQNNGVVDDSQLPKDRFSAERLKGVDSTLKIQPAKLEDSAVYLCASSWGQTNTEAFFGQGTRLTVV.

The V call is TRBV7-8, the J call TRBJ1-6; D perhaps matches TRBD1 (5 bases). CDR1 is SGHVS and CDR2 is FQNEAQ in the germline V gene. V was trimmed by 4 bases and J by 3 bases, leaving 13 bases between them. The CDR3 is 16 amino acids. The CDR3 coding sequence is TGTGCCAGCAGCTACTCCAGGGTCATCTATAATTCACCCCTCCACTTT. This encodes CASSYSRVIYNSPLHF. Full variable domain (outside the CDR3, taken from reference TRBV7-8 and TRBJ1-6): GAGVSQSPRYKVAKRGQDVALRCDPISGHVSLFWYQQALGQGPEFLTYFQNEAQLDKSGLPSDRFFAERPEGSVSTLKIQRTQQEDSAVYLCASSYSRVIYNSPLHFGNGTRLTVT.

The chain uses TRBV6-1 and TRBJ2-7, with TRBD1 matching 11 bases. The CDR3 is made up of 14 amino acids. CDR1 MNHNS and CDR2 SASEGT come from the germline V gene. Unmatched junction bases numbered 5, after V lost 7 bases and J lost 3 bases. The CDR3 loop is CASNMDRGHYEQYF. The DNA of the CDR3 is TGTGCCAGCAACATGGACAGGGGGCACTACGAGCAGTACTTC.

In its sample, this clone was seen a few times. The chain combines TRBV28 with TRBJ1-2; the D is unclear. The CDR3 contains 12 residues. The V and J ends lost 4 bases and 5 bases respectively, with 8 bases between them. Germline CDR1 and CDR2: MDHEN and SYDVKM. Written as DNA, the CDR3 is TGTGCCAGCAGTTCCGACGGGTATGGCTACACCTTC. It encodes CASSSDGYGYTF.

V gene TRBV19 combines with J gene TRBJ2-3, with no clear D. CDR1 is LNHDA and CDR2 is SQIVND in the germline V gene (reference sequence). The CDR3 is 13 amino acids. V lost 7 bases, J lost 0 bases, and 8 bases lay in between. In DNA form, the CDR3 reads TGTGCCAGTAAAACAGATAGCACAGATACGCAGTATTTT. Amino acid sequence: CASKTDSTDTQYF.

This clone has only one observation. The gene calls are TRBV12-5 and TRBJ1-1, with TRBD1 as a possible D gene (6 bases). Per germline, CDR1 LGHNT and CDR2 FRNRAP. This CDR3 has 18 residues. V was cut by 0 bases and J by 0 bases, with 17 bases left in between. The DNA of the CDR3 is TGTGCTAGTGGTTTGGTATCCGGCCCAGGGGTTTTGAACACTGAAGCTTTCTTT. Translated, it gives CASGLVSGPGVLNTEAFF. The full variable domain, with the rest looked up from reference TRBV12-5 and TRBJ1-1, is DARVTQTPRHKVTEMGQEVTMRCQPILGHNTVFWYRQTMMQGLELLAYFRNRAPLDDSGMPKDRFSAEMPDATLATLKIQPSEPRDSAVYFCASGLVSGPGVLNTEAFFGQGTRLTVV.

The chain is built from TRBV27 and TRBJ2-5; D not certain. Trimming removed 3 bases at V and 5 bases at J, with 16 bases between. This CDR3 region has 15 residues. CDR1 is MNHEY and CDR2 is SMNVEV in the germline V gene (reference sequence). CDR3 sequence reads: CASSFLSAIEETQYF. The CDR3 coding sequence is TGTGCCAGCAGTTTTTTGAGCGCTATTGAGGAGACCCAGTACTTC.

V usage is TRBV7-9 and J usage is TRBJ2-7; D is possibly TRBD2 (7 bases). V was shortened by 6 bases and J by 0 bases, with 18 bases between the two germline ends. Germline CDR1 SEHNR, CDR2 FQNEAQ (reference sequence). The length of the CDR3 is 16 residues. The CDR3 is CASSRTSGGASYEQYF. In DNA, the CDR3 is TGTGCCAGCAGTCGAACCTCGGGGGGCGCCTCCTACGAGCAGTACTTC.

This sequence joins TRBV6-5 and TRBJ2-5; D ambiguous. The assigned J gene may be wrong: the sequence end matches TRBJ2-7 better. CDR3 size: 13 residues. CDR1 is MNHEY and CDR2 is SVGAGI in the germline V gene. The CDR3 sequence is CASSNPNPYEQYF. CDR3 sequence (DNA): TGTGCCAGCAGTAACCCCAACCCATACGAGCAGTACTTC.

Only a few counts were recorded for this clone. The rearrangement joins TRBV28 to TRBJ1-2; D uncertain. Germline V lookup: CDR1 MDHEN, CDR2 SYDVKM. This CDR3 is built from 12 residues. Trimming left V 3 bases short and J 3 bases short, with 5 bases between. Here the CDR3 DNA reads TGTGCCAGCAGTTTTACAGACTATGGCTACACCTTC. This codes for CASSFTDYGYTF.

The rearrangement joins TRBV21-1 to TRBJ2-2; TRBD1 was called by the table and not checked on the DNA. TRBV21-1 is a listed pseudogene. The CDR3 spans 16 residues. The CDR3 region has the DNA TGTGCCAGCATCGCTAGACAGGGGGTTGTTTCGGGGGAGCTGTTTTTT. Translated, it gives CASIARQGVVSGELFF.

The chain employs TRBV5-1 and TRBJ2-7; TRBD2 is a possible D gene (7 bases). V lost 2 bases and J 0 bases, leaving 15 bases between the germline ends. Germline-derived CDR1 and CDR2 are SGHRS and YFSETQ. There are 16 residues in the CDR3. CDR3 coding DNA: TGCGCCAGCAGCTTTTTGGCGGGGGCGGGCTCCTACGAGCAGTACTTC. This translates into CASSFLAGAGSYEQYF.

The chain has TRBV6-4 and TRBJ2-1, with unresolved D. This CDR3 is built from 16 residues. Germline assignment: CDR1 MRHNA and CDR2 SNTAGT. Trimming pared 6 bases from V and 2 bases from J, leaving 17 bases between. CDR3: CASRAPPKSPYNEQFF. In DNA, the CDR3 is TGTGCCAGCAGAGCCCCGCCGAAGAGTCCCTACAATGAGCAGTTCTTC.

CDR3 amino acids: CASSPRQYSGANVLTF. CDR3 coding DNA: TGTGCCAGCAGCCCAAGACAGTACTCTGGGGCCAACGTCCTGACTTTC. This chain uses TRBV7-9 with TRBJ2-6; the D gene is possibly TRBD1 (5 bases). The CDR3 length is 16 residues. CDR1 is SEHNR, CDR2 FQNEAQ, per germline (reference sequence). V dropped 5 bases and J dropped 0 bases, with 11 bases sitting between them.

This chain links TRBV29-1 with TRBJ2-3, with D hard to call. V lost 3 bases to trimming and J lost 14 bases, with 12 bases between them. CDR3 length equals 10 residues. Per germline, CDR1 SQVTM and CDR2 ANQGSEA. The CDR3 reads CSVDYGATYF. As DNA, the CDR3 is TGCAGCGTTGACTATGGTGCAACGTATTTT.

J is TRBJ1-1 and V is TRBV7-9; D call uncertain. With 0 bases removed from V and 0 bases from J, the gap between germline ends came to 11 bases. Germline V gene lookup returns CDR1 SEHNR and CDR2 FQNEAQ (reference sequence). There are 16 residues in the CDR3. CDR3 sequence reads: CASSLAPTNMNTEAFF. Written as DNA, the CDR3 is TGTGCCAGCAGCTTAGCACCAACAAACATGAACACTGAAGCTTTCTTT.

The CDR3 here is CASSQAPGGEQFF. In nucleotides, the CDR3 is TGTGCCAGCAGCCAAGCCCCCGGGGGTGAGCAGTTCTTC. The chain is built from TRBV14 and TRBJ2-1; a weak D match, TRBD2 (6 bases). V lost 1 base and J lost 9, with 10 bases in between. The CDR3 totals 13 residues. The germline CDR1 and CDR2 sequences are SGHDN and FVKESK.

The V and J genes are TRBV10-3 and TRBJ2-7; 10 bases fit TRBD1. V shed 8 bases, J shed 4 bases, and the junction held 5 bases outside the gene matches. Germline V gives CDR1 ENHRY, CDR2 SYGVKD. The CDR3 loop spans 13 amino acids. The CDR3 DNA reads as TGTGCCATCGGACAGGGGGGGGTTTACGAGCAGTACTTC. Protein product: CAIGQGGVYEQYF.

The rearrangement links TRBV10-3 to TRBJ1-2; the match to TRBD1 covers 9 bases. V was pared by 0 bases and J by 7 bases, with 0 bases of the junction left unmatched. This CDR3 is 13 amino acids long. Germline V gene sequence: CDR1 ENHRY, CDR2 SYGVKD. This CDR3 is CAISESGQGGYTF. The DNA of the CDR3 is TGTGCCATCAGTGAGTCGGGACAGGGTGGCTACACCTTC.

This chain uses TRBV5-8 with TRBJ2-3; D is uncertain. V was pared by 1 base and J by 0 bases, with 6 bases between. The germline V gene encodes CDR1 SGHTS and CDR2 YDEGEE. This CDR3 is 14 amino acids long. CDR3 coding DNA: TGTGCCAGCAGCTTGAATCCTAGCACAGATACGCAGTATTTT. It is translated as CASSLNPSTDTQYF.

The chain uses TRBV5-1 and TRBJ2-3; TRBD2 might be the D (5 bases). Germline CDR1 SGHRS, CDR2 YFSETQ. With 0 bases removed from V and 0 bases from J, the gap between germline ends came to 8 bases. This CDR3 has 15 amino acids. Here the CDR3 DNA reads TGCGCCAGCAGCTTGGATGGCGGGAGCACAGATACGCAGTATTTT. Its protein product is CASSLDGGSTDTQYF.

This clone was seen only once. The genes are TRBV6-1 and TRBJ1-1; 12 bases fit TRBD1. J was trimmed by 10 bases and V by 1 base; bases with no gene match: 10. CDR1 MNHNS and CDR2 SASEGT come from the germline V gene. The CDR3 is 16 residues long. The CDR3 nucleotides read TGTGCCAGCAGTGAAGAGTCGGGGACAGGGGGCGGCGGAGCTTTCTTT. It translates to CASSEESGTGGGGAFF.

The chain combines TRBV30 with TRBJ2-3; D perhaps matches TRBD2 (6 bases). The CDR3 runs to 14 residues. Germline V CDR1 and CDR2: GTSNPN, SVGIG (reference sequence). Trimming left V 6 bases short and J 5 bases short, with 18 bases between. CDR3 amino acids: CACNLAVGRDTQYF. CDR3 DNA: TGTGCCTGCAATTTAGCGGTCGGGAGAGATACGCAGTATTTT.

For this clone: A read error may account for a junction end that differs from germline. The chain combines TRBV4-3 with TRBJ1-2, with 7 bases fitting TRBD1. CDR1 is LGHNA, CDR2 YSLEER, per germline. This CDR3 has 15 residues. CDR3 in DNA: TGCGCCAGCAGTCAAGGACAGGCGGTTAACTATGGCTACACCTTC. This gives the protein CASSQGQAVNYGYTF.

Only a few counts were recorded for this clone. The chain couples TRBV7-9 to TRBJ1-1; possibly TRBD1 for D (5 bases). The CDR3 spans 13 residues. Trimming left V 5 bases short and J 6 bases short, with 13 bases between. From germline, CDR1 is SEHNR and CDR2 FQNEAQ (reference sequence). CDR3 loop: CASSPEGRPEAFF. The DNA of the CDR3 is TGTGCCAGCAGCCCAGAGGGGAGGCCTGAAGCTTTCTTT.

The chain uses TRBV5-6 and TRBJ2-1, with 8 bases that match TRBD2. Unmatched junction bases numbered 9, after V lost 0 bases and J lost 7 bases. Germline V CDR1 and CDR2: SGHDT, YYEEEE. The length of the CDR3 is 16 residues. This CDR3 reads CASSLVGRAGYNEQFF. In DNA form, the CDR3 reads TGTGCCAGCAGCTTGGTCGGGAGGGCCGGTTATAATGAGCAGTTCTTC.

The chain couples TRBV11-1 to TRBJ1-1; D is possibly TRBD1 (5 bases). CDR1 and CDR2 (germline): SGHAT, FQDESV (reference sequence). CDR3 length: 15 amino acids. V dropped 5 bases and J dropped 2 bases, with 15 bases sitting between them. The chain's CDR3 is CASSNRDFTNTEAFF. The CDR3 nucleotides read TGTGCCAGCAGCAACCGGGACTTCACAAACACTGAAGCTTTCTTT. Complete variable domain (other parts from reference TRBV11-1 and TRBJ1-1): EAEVAQSPRYKITEKSQAVAFWCDPISGHATLYWYRQILGQGPELLVQFQDESVVDDSQLPKDRFSAERLKGVDSTLKIQPAELGDSAMYLCASSNRDFTNTEAFFGQGTRLTVV.

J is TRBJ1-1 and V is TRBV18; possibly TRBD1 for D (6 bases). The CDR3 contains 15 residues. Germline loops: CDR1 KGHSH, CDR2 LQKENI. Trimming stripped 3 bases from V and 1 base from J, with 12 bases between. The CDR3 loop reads CASSPQQGSNTEAFF. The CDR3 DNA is TGTGCCAGCTCACCGCAACAGGGCTCGAACACTGAAGCTTTCTTT.

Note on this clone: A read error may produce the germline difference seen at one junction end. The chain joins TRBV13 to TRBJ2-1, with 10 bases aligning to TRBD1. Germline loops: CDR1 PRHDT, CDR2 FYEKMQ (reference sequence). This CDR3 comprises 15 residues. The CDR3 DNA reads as TGTGCCAGCAGCATAGGGACAGGGGATGCCAATGAGCAGTTCTTC. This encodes CASSIGTGDANEQFF.

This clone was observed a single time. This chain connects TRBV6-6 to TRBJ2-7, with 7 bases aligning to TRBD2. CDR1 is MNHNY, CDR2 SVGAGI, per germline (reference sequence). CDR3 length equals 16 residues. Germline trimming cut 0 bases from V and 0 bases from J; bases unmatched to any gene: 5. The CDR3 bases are TGTGCCAGCAGTTACTCACGGCTAGCGGTCTCCTACGAGCAGTACTTC. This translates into CASSYSRLAVSYEQYF.